Below are 12 T cell receptor beta chains sequenced from a single sample in a study of T cells in Graves' hyperthyroidism and ophthalmopathy. Authors of the study amplified TCR beta CDR3 regions from RNA transcripts. First-round RT-PCR with HTBI primers amplified the TCR CDR3 region. Via MiXCR, TCRdb re-called the multiplex PCR reads, giving one row per CDR3 protein. The repertoire includes about 700,000 distinct CDR3 sequences, roughly 46% of them detected once, and more than 7% sits in the top ten. Sequencing was done on a sample of peripheral blood or thyroid tissue (not recorded which). Receptor source: an adult man with Graves' disease, either hyperthyroidism or ophthalmopathy (not recorded which).

This clonotype was picked up a small number of times. This may be a read error: a much more frequent sequence differs by one nucleotide. The chain carries TRBV25-1 and TRBJ2-5; D call uncertain. This CDR3 is 13 amino acids long. V was clipped by 4 bases and J by 5 bases, with 11 bases between them. Per germline, CDR1 MGHDK and CDR2 SYGVNS. The CDR3 DNA sequence: TGTGCCAGCAGTGTTTCAGGCGCTGAGACCCAGTACTTC. It is translated as CASSVSGAETQYF.

DNA for the CDR3: TGCGCCAGCAGCCAAGGTCAGACGGCTAACTATGGCTACACCTTC. Its translation: CASSQGQTANYGYTF. The chain joins TRBV4-1 to TRBJ1-2; D gene ambiguous. This CDR3 spans 15 amino acids. The germline CDR1 and CDR2 sequences are MGHRA and YSYEKL. Trimming shortened V by 1 base and J by 0 bases, and 9 bases separated the two germline ends.

This clonotype was detected ten times or more. The chain is built from TRBV7-8 and TRBJ1-5; D possibly corresponds to TRBD1 (6 bases). CDR3 length: 13 residues. Germline CDR1 and CDR2: SGHVS and FQNEAQ. V was clipped by 5 bases and J by 6 bases, with 11 bases between them. Here the CDR3 reads CASSQGLGQPQHF. CDR3 bases: TGTGCCAGCAGCCAGGGGTTGGGTCAGCCCCAGCATTTT. Using reference TRBV7-8 and TRBJ1-5 for the parts outside the CDR3, the full variable domain is GAGVSQSPRYKVAKRGQDVALRCDPISGHVSLFWYQQALGQGPEFLTYFQNEAQLDKSGLPSDRFFAERPEGSVSTLKIQRTQQEDSAVYLCASSQGLGQPQHFGDGTRLSIL.

To note about this clonotype: This may stem from a read error, because a much larger clone lies one nucleotide away. The rearrangement links TRBV24-1 to TRBJ1-5; no clear D gene. CDR1 is KGHDR, CDR2 SFDVKD, per germline. V was trimmed by 4 bases and J by 7 bases, leaving 13 bases between them. There are 14 residues in the CDR3. The DNA of the CDR3 is TGTGCCACCAGTGACACCGGGAGGGAACAGCCCCAGCATTTT. Amino acid sequence: CATSDTGREQPQHF.

The chain uses TRBV29-1 and TRBJ2-7, with 10 bases aligning to TRBD1. Germline-derived CDR1 and CDR2 are SQVTM and ANQGSEA. Unmatched junction bases numbered 11, after V lost 4 bases and J lost 5 bases. The length of the CDR3 is 15 residues. Written as DNA, the CDR3 is TGCAGCGTTGCTCCCGGGACAGGGGTAATCCACGAGCAGTACTTC. Protein: CSVAPGTGVIHEQYF.

The V call is TRBV2, the J call TRBJ2-6; D could derive from TRBD1 or TRBD2 (5 bases each). The ends were cut back, 8 bases at V and 4 bases at J, with 18 bases in the middle. CDR1 and CDR2 (germline): SNHLY, FYNNEI. CDR3 size: 16 residues. CDR3 amino acids: CASCSGRVAGANVLTF. In DNA, the CDR3 is TGTGCCAGCTGCTCGGGACGGGTTGCCGGGGCCAACGTCCTGACTTTC.

The J gene is TRBJ1-4, the V gene TRBV6-4; D not certain. The V end was cut by 2 bases, the J end by 10 bases, with 23 bases between. Germline loops: CDR1 MRHNA, CDR2 SNTAGT. The CDR3 spans 17 residues. Written as DNA, the CDR3 is TGTGCCAGCAGTGACGACATGTCGGGTACTACTTGGAGAAAACTGTTTTTT. Translating gives CASSDDMSGTTWRKLFF.

The V call is TRBV19, the J call TRBJ1-1; TRBD1 might be the D (6 bases). The V end was cut by 6 bases, the J end by 5 bases, with 16 bases between. The CDR3 is made up of 14 amino acids. CDR1 and CDR2 from the germline V gene are LNHDA and SQIVND (reference sequence). The CDR3 sequence is CASSETGKGTEAFF. The CDR3 coding sequence is TGTGCCAGTAGCGAAACAGGGAAGGGGACTGAAGCTTTCTTT.

The chain links TRBV29-1 to TRBJ1-6; possibly TRBD1 for D (5 bases). V dropped 6 bases and J dropped 7 bases, with 13 bases sitting between them. CDR3 length: 13 amino acids. The V gene's germline CDR1 is SQVTM and CDR2 ANQGSEA. The CDR3 bases are TGCAGCGTAGTCGCGGGGGACAATTCACCCCTCCACTTT. This translates into CSVVAGDNSPLHF.

The table lists this clonotype with many counts. CDR3 in DNA: TGCGCCAGCAGCGAGCAGACAGGGGGCACGGGCTACACCTTC. Translated, it gives CASSEQTGGTGYTF. The chain employs TRBV5-1 and TRBJ1-2; 10 nucleotides line up with TRBD1. This CDR3 is built from 14 residues. The germline gives CDR1 SGHRS, CDR2 YFSETQ. Trimming cost V 4 bases and J 8 bases; bases outside gene matches: 8.

The V gene is TRBV29-1, the J gene TRBJ2-7, with D possibly TRBD1 on 5 matching bases. Germline V gene lookup returns CDR1 SQVTM and CDR2 ANQGSEA. The CDR3 is 12 residues long. The CDR3 region has the DNA TGCAGTGAAATCTCAGGGTTCGACGAGCAGTACTTC. As protein: CSEISGFDEQYF.

This clonotype was picked up a small number of times. The V call is TRBV4-3, the J call TRBJ1-1; possible D gene TRBD1, 5 bases. The CDR3 totals 15 residues. The V end was cut by 3 bases, the J end by 9 bases, with 20 bases between. The germline V gene encodes CDR1 LGHNA and CDR2 YSLEER. The DNA of the CDR3 is TGCGCCAGCAGCCAGCCACCTGACGAGACAGAAAAAGCTTTCTTT. Protein: CASSQPPDETEKAFF.